The clone carrying this TCR beta chain was recorded a few times. The antigen remains unidentified. This sample is drawn from a study of T-cell memory formation after mild COVID-19. Study-level points and caveats: CM and EM subsets held most contracting CD4+ clones; EMRA held CD8+ ones.

TCRdb independently ran MiXCR on the 5' RACE reads; one entry per CDR3 protein. The data hold about 400,000 distinct CDR3 sequences, with roughly 18% observed a single time. The V end lost 2 bases, the J end lost 6 bases, and 13 bases lay between the germline ends. The germline gives CDR1 MNHNY, CDR2 SVGAGI (reference sequence). The CDR3 has 14 amino acids. Sequenced: PBMCs or a T cell subset sorted from them (not recorded which). The V gene is TRBV6-6, the J gene TRBJ1-1; D may be TRBD1 (6 bases). This receptor was identified in a man younger than 35 who had mild COVID-19 (a few samples of this study predate the infection). Cell type and time point are not known. Here the CDR3 DNA reads TGTGCCAGCAGTTACATCATGGGGGCCGCTGAAGCTTTCTTT. Its protein product is CASSYIMGAAEAFF.